The following is a T cell receptor (beta chain) sequence with its context. The germline V gene encodes CDR1 MDHEN and CDR2 SYDVKM. Trimming stripped 1 base from V and 11 bases from J, with 20 bases between. This CDR3 has 15 residues. The data were obtained in a study of blood T cell repertoires in COVID-19. The overall study: Sources were T cells, B-cell-depleted T cells, or PBMCs; the material itself was cDNA or gDNA.

In the source study's methods: For nucleated cells, counts were estimated from reference gene primer amplification. The assay was immunoSEQ multiplex PCR, and TCRdb's table has in-frame clones only and misses some. V, J and clone size are taken as reported in that table, and D and trimming were inferred from the DNA itself. The data hold fewer than 110,000 clones, with just over 85% observed a single time. This TCR was recovered from a human donor in a cohort sampled during active COVID-19. The V and J genes are TRBV28 and TRBJ1-1, with D perhaps matching TRBD1 (5 bases). The material sequenced was peripheral blood. The CDR3 protein is CASSLLAPKGRMAFF. CDR3 sequence (DNA): TGTGCCAGCAGTTTATTGGCCCCCAAGGGGAGGATGGCTTTCTTT.